This section outlines one TCR beta chain sequence together with its context. Which antigen it targets is not known. Per-nucleotide qualities are absent, and no much larger clonotype sits a single base away. V loses 3 bases, J loses 1 base, and the germline ends lie 14 bases apart. The CDR3 sequence holds 16 residues, the cysteine and phenylalanine included. The kept DNA is CDR3 alone, 48 bases in frame from the first base. CDR1 SGHNT and CDR2 YYREEE were looked up in the germline V gene (reference sequence). The data were taken from a study of control samples from healthy donors and cancer patients (dated by TCRdb to about 2020). Library preparation was by the immunoSEQ multiplex PCR assay. TCRdb retrieved this table from immuneACCESS and kept in-frame rearrangements only. Not all clones are present; in checked studies, unresolved V genes account for under half, and no reason is known for the remainder. The sample table records some 140,000 clones; roughly 94% of these occur just once. The ten largest clones capture over 12% of the sample.

This sequence was found in a man between 60 and 75 years old with colorectal cancer. The sample was PBMCs. The rearrangement combines TRBV5-4 with TRBJ1-5; the D region possibly corresponds to TRBD1 (5 bases align). The DNA sequence reads TGTGCCAGCAGCTGGGGGGGTCCGGAGAGCAATCAGCCCCAGCATTTT. It translates to CASSWGGPESNQPQHF.